Sequencing of this T cell receptor beta chain was carried out in a study of regulatory T cells in long-lasting Graves disease. Study results and limitations: Persistent Graves' patients showed a TCR diversity that was lower than that of newly diagnosed ones.

This sample's time point: newly diagnosed GD, antithyroid drugs for less than 3 months. Generation of the TCR library employed RNA extracted from PBMCs. Notes on this clonotype: The antigen remains undetermined. A much larger clone differs from this one at a single base, so this may be a read error.

iRepertoire HTBI primers and Arm-PCR of CDR3 regions built TCR beta libraries. A single record per CDR3 protein comes from TCRdb applying MiXCR to the multiplex PCR reads. The data contain roughly 400,000 distinct CDR3 sequences, about 16% of them seen just once; the ten biggest clones take up less than 30%. CDR3 length: 17 amino acids. Germline V gene lookup returns CDR1 SGHAT and CDR2 FQDESV (reference sequence). The data also belong to a second study, concerning T cells in Graves' hyperthyroidism and ophthalmopathy.

The chain joins TRBV11-1 to TRBJ2-5; the D gene is possibly TRBD2 (6 bases). This material consisted of peripheral blood mononuclear cells (PBMCs), taken at new diagnosis, from a patient treated with antithyroid drugs. This receptor was identified in a young woman with Graves disease. The CDR3 nucleotides are TGTGCCGGCAGCTTAGCCGGAAGAGAGGCGGGGCAAGAGACCCAGTACTTC. Protein sequence: CAGSLAGREAGQETQYF.